Below are 20 T cell receptor beta chains sequenced from a single sample in a study of cytomegalovirus exposure and HLA in healthy donors. PCR primers comprised 60 Vbeta and 13 Jbeta primers. Clones were sequenced by immunoSEQ multiplex PCR, and TCRdb holds only the in-frame ones, with some missing. Here the sample spans some 190,000 clones, 82% being singletons. What was sequenced was PBMCs. Every receptor here comes from a man in his forties in good health and CMV-seronegative.

The V and J genes are TRBV9 and TRBJ2-2; TRBD2 matches at 12 bases. The germline gives CDR1 SGDLS, CDR2 YYNGEE. This CDR3 contains 18 residues. V trimming: 0 bases; J trimming: 5 bases; junction bases outside the gene matches: 8. The CDR3 reads CASSVATWTSGATGELFF. The CDR3 bases are TGTGCCAGCAGCGTAGCTACGTGGACTAGCGGGGCAACCGGGGAGCTGTTTTTT.

The chain carries TRBV19 and TRBJ1-3; 7 nucleotides line up with TRBD1. The CDR3 is made up of 15 amino acids. The germline gives CDR1 LNHDA, CDR2 SQIVND (reference sequence). V shed 6 bases and J 0 bases; nucleotides not matched to a gene: 5. Here the CDR3 DNA reads TGTGCCAGTAGGAGACAGGGACGCTCTGGAAACACCATATATTTT. Translating gives CASRRQGRSGNTIYF.

As for this clone: Mismatch with germline at one junction end may stem from a read error. The chain joins TRBV2 to TRBJ1-5; 8 nucleotides line up with TRBD1. From germline, CDR1 is SNHLY and CDR2 FYNNEI. The CDR3 loop spans 15 amino acids. The CDR3 DNA sequence: TGTGCCAGCAGTACCGGGACAGGAATAAATCAGTCCCAGCATTTT. Translated, it gives CASSTGTGINQSQHF. The variable domain in full, completed from reference TRBV2 and TRBJ1-5, reads EPEVTQTPSHQVTQMGQEVILRCVPISNHLYFYWYRQILGQKVEFLVSFYNNEISEKSEIFDDQFSVERPDGSNFTLKIRSTKLEDSAMYFCASSTGTGINQSQHFGDGTRLSIL.

The chain employs TRBV29-1 and TRBJ1-1, with D hard to call. This CDR3 has 11 amino acids. CDR1 is SQVTM, CDR2 ANQGSEA, per germline. Trimming stripped 7 bases from V and 5 bases from J, with 11 bases between. The CDR3: CSGEWETEAFF. CDR3 sequence (DNA): TGCAGCGGTGAGTGGGAGACTGAAGCTTTCTTT.

The V and J genes are TRBV6-5 and TRBJ2-3; 8 bases fit TRBD1. Germline assignment: CDR1 MNHEY and CDR2 SVGAGI. The CDR3 is made up of 14 amino acids. V lost 4 bases and J lost 6; bases outside the gene matches: 6. The CDR3 DNA reads as TGTGCCAGCAGTTTGGACAGGGCCGGGGATACGCAGTATTTT. This translates into CASSLDRAGDTQYF.

The chain has TRBV6-5 and TRBJ2-5; D is unresolved. With 1 base removed from V and 7 bases from J, the gap between germline ends came to 10 bases. The CDR3 consists of 13 residues. Germline CDR1 reads MNHEY; CDR2 reads SVGAGI. The CDR3 DNA follows: TGTGCCAGCAGTTACTTGATTTCGGGGACCCAGTACTTC. Translated: CASSYLISGTQYF.

The rearrangement links TRBV1 to TRBJ2-7; TRBD2 is the table's D call and was not checked against the DNA. TRBV1 is a pseudogene. The CDR3 is made up of 18 amino acids. The CDR3 DNA sequence: TGCACCAGCCGACTTGGCGGGACTCACCATAGGAAGGGCGAGGAGCAGTACTTC. Translation: CTSRLGGTHHRKGEEQYF.

This clone appeared a single time. Other nucleotide sequences from this sample produce the same CDR3. The V and J genes are TRBV19 and TRBJ2-7; 9 bases agree with TRBD1. Germline values: CDR1 LNHDA, CDR2 SQIVND (reference sequence). Trimming cost V 2 bases and J 1 base; bases outside gene matches: 3. CDR3 length: 15 residues. CDR3 amino acids: CASSISGQGSYEQYF. DNA of the CDR3: TGTGCCAGTAGTATATCGGGACAGGGTTCCTACGAGCAGTACTTC.

The chain recombines TRBV5-1 with TRBJ2-7; D is perhaps TRBD2 (7 bases). The germline V gene encodes CDR1 SGHRS and CDR2 YFSETQ. This CDR3 has 15 residues. V gave up 0 bases and J gave up 4 bases, with 14 bases separating them. In DNA form, the CDR3 reads TGCGCCAGCAGCTTGGAGGGGGGGGCGCAATACGAGCAGTACTTC. As protein: CASSLEGGAQYEQYF. The whole variable domain, filled in from reference TRBV5-1 and TRBJ2-7, reads KAGVTQTPRYLIKTRGQQVTLSCSPISGHRSVSWYQQTPGQGLQFLFEYFSETQRNKGNFPGRFSGRQFSNSRSEMNVSTLELGDSALYLCASSLEGGAQYEQYFGPGTRLTVT.

This clone was recorded only once. V and J are TRBV5-1 and TRBJ2-5; the D gene is possibly TRBD2 (6 bases). CDR1 is SGHRS and CDR2 is YFSETQ in the germline V gene. Trimming took 3 bases from V and 3 from J, leaving 15 bases between them. CDR3 size: 15 residues. The DNA for the CDR3 is TGCGCCAGCAGCTCGGGGACCTGGAGGGAAGAGACCCAGTACTTC. Protein product: CASSSGTWREETQYF.

Only a few counts were recorded for this clone. This rearrangement joins TRBV9 to TRBJ1-2; D is possibly TRBD1 (6 bases). V was trimmed by 0 bases and J by 6 bases, leaving 12 bases between them. This CDR3 spans 14 amino acids. Germline assignment: CDR1 SGDLS and CDR2 YYNGEE. Here the CDR3 DNA reads TGTGCCAGCAGCGTAGCACAGGGAAAGGATGGCTACACCTTC. This translates into CASSVAQGKDGYTF.

V is TRBV7-2 and J is TRBJ2-5, with 12 bases lining up with TRBD1. With 5 bases clipped from V and 6 bases from J, the junction kept 7 bases outside the gene matches. Germline CDR1 reads SGHTA; CDR2 reads FQGNSA. CDR3 size: 15 residues. CDR3 residues: CASSPGTGGAQTQYF. CDR3 nucleotides: TGTGCCAGCAGCCCGGGGACAGGGGGCGCACAGACCCAGTACTTC. Full variable domain (rest looked up from reference TRBV7-2 and TRBJ2-5): GAGVSQSPSNKVTEKGKDVELRCDPISGHTALYWYRQSLGQGLEFLIYFQGNSAPDKSGLPSDRFSAERTGGSVSTLTIQRTQQEDSAVYLCASSPGTGGAQTQYFGPGTRLLVL.

This clone was observed once. The J gene is TRBJ1-1, the V gene TRBV19; D might be TRBD1 (6 bases). Germline V lookup: CDR1 LNHDA, CDR2 SQIVND (reference sequence). V was shortened by 3 bases and J by 4 bases, with 21 bases between the two germline ends. The CDR3 has 17 residues. The DNA of the CDR3 is TGTGCCAGTAGTATCGCCAGGGGTAGTGGTATAAGCACTGAAGCTTTCTTT. As protein: CASSIARGSGISTEAFF.

V gene TRBV11-3 combines with J gene TRBJ2-5; weak D call: TRBD2 (7 bases). Germline V gives CDR1 SGHNT, CDR2 YENEEA. The CDR3 has 17 amino acids. Trimming took 3 bases from V and 2 from J, leaving 19 bases between them. CDR3 nucleotides: TGTGCCAGCAGCTTTGGGCTCAGAGGGGGGGGGCAAGAGACCCAGTACTTC. Protein sequence: CASSFGLRGGGQETQYF.

The rearrangement uses TRBV5-1 and TRBJ2-3, with 9 bases aligning to TRBD2. CDR3 length equals 16 residues. The trim removed 4 bases at V and 7 bases at J, leaving 13 bases unmatched. CDR1 is SGHRS, CDR2 YFSETQ, per germline. The CDR3 is CASSLEGLAFLNTQYF. CDR3 bases: TGCGCCAGCAGCCTAGAGGGACTAGCCTTCCTCAATACGCAGTATTTT.

This clone has more than one count but fewer than ten. The V call is TRBV7-3, the J call TRBJ2-2; possible D gene TRBD2, 5 bases. Germline V gene sequence: CDR1 SGHTA, CDR2 FQGTGA. This CDR3 is 13 amino acids long. V lost 2 bases and J lost 6, with 7 bases in between. DNA of the CDR3: TGTGCCAGCAGCTTAGGGAGTCCCGGGGAGCTGTTTTTT. Translated: CASSLGSPGELFF.

The CDR3 spells CASSEQGLRGYTF. CDR3 in DNA: TGTGCCAGCAGTGAACAGGGGTTACGTGGCTACACCTTC. The chain uses TRBV25-1 and TRBJ1-2; possible D gene TRBD1, 6 bases. The V gene's germline CDR1 is MGHDK and CDR2 SYGVNS. V lost 2 bases, J lost 7 bases, and 11 bases lay in between. This CDR3 is 13 amino acids long.

This chain links TRBV10-3 with TRBJ1-6; D might be TRBD1 (5 bases). Germline assignment: CDR1 ENHRY and CDR2 SYGVKD. V gave up 7 bases and J gave up 3 bases, with 22 bases separating them. The CDR3 totals 18 residues. CDR3 nucleotide sequence: TGTGCCATCAAATCGGGGGGGACCGCGAGCTTCTATAATTCACCCCTCCACTTT. Translated, it gives CAIKSGGTASFYNSPLHF.

The chain links TRBV23-1 to TRBJ1-6; tentatively, D is TRBD1 (5 bases). TRBV23-1 belongs to the ORF category, with a function that is uncertain. V lost 4 bases to trimming and J lost 1 base, with 26 bases between them. CDR3 size: 21 residues. The CDR3 DNA reads TGCGCCAGCAGTCCACAGCCCGGGGGGGTCACCACAGCATCCTATAATTCACCCCTCCACTTT. Translating gives CASSPQPGGVTTASYNSPLHF.

The chain links TRBV5-1 to TRBJ2-7, with 9 bases matching TRBD1. CDR3 length: 17 residues. Looked up from germline, CDR1 is SGHRS and CDR2 is YFSETQ. The ends lost 2 bases at V and 1 base at J; junction bases unmatched: 10. The CDR3 region has the DNA TGCGCCAGCAGCTTCCAGGGACAGGGTATCGTTTCCTACGAGCAGTACTTC. It encodes CASSFQGQGIVSYEQYF.